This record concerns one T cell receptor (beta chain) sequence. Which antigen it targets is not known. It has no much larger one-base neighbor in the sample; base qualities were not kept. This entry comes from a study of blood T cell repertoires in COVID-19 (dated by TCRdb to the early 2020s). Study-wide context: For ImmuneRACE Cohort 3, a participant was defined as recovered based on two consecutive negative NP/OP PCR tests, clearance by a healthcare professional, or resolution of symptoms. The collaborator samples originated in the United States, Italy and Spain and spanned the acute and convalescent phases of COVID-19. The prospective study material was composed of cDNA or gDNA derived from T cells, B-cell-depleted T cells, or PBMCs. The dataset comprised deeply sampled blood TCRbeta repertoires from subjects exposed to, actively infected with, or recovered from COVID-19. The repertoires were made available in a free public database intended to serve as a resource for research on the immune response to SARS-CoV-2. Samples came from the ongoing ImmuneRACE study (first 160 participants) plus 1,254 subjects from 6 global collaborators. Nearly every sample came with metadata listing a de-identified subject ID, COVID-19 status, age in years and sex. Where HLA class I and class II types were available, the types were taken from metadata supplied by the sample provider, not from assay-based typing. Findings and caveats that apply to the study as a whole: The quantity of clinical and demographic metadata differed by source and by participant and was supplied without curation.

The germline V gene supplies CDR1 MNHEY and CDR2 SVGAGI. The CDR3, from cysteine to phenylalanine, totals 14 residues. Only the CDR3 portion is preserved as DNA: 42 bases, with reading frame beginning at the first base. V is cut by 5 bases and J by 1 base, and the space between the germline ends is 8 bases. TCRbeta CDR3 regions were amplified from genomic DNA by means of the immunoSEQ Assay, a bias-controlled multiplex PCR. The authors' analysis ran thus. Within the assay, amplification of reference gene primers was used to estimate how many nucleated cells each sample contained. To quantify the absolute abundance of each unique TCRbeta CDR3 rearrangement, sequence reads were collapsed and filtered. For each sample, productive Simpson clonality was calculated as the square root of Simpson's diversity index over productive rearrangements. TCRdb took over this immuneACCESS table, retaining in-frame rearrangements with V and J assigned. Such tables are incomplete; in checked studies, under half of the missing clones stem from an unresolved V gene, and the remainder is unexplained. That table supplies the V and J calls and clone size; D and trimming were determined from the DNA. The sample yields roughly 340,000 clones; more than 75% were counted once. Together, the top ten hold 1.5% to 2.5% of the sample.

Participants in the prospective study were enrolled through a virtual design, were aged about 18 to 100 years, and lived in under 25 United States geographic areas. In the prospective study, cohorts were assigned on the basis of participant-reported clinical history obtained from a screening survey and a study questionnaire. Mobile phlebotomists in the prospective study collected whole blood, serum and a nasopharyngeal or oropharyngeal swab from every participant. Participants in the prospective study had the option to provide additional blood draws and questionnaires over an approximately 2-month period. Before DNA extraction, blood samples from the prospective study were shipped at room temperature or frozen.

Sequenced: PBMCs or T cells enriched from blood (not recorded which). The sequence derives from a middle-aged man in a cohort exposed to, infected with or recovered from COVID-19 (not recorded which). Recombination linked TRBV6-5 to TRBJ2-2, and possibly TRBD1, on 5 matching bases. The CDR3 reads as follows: CASSIQENTGELFF. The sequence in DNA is TGTGCCAGCAGTATACAGGAGAACACCGGGGAGCTGTTTTTT.